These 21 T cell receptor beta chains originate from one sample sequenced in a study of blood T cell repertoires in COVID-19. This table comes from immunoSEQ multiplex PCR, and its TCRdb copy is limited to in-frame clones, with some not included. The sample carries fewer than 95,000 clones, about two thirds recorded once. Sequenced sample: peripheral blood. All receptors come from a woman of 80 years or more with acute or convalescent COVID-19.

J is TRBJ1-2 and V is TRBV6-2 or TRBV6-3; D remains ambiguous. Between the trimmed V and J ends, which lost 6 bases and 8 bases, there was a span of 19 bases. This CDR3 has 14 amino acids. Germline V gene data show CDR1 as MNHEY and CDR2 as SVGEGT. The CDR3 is CASRPRGSGMGYTF. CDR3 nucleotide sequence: TGTGCCAGCAGACCTAGAGGGTCGGGGATGGGCTACACCTTC.

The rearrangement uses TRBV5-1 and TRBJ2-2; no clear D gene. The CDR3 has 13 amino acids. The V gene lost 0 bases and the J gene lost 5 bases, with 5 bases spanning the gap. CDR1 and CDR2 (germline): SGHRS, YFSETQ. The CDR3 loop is CASSLGVTGELFF. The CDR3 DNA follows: TGCGCCAGCAGCTTGGGAGTAACCGGGGAGCTGTTTTTT.

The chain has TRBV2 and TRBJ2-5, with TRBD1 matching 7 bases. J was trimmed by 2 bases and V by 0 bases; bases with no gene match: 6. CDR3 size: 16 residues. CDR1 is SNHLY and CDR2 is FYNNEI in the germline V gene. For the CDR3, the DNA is TGTGCCAGCAGTGAAGCGCGGAACAGGGGACAAGAGACCCAGTACTTC. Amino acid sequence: CASSEARNRGQETQYF. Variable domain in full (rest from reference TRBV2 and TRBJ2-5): EPEVTQTPSHQVTQMGQEVILRCVPISNHLYFYWYRQILGQKVEFLVSFYNNEISEKSEIFDDQFSVERPDGSNFTLKIRSTKLEDSAMYFCASSEARNRGQETQYFGPGTRLLVL.

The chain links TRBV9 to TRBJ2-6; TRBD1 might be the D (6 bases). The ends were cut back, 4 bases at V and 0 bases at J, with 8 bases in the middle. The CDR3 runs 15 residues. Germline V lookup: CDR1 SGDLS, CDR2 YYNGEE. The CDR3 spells CASSLTGSGANVLTF. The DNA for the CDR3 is TGTGCCAGCAGCCTGACAGGCTCTGGGGCCAACGTCCTGACTTTC.

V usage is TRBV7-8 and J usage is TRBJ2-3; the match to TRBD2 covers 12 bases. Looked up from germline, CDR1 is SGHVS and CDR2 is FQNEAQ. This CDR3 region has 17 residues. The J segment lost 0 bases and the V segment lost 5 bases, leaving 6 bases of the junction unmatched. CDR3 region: CASSLTSGGQSTDTQYF. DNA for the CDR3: TGTGCCAGCAGCCTAACTAGCGGGGGGCAAAGCACAGATACGCAGTATTTT. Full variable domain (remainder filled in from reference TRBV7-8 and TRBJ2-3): GAGVSQSPRYKVAKRGQDVALRCDPISGHVSLFWYQQALGQGPEFLTYFQNEAQLDKSGLPSDRFFAERPEGSVSTLKIQRTQQEDSAVYLCASSLTSGGQSTDTQYFGPGTRLTVL.

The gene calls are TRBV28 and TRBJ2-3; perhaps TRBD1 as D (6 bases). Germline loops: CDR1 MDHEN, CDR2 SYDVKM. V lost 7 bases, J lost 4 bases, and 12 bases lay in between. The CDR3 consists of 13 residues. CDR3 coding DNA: TGTGCCAGCAACAGGGTCGGGGCAGATACGCAGTATTTT. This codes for CASNRVGADTQYF.

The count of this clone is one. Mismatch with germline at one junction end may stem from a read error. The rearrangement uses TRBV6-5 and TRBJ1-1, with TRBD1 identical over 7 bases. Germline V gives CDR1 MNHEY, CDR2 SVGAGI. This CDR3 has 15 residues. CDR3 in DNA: TGTGCCGGCAGTTACGACCCTGGACAGGTAGTCGGCGCTTTCTTT. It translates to CAGSYDPGQVVGAFF.

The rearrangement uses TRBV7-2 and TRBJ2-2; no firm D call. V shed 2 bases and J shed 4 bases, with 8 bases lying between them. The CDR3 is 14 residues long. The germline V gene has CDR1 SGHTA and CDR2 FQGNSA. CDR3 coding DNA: TGTGCCAGCAGCTTAACCAGTGGCACCGGGGAGCTGTTTTTT. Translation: CASSLTSGTGELFF.

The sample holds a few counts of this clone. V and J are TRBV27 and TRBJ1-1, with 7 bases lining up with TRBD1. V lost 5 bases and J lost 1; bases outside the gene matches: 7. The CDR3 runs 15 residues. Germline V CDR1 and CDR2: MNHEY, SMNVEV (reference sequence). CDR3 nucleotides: TGTGCCAGCAGTCCTGAGCAGGGGGAGAACACTGAAGCTTTCTTT. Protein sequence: CASSPEQGENTEAFF.

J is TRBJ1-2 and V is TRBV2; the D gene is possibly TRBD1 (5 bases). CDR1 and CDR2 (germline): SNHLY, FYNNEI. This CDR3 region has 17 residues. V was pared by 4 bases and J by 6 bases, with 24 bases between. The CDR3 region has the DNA TGTGCCAGCAGTGCAATGGGAGGGGAGAGTTTAACGGATGGCTACACCTTC. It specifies CASSAMGGESLTDGYTF.

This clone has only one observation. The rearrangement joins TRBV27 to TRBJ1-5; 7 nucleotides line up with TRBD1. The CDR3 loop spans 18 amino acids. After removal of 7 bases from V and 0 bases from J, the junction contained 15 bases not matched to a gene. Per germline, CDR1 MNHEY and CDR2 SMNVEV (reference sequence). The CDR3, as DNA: TGTGCCAGCACCCGCCCCCCGCGACAGGGAATTAGCAATCAGCCCCAGCATTTT. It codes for CASTRPPRQGISNQPQHF.

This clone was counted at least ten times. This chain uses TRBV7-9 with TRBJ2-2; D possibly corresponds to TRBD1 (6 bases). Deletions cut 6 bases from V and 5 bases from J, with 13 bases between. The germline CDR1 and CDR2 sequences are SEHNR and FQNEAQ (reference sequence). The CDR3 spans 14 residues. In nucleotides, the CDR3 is TGTGCCAGCAGGCAAGATCAGGGGACCGGGGAGCTGTTTTTT. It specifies CASRQDQGTGELFF. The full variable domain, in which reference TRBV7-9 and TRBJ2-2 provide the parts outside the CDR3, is DTGVSQNPRHKITKRGQNVTFRCDPISEHNRLYWYRQTLGQGPEFLTYFQNEAQLEKSRLLSDRFSAERPKGSFSTLEIQRTEQGDSAMYLCASRQDQGTGELFFGEGSRLTVL.

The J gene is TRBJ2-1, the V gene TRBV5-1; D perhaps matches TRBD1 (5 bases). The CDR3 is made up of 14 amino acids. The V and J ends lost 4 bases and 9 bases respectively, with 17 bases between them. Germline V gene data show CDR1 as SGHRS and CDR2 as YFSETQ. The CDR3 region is CASSPLYDSVEQFF. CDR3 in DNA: TGCGCCAGCAGCCCCCTATACGACAGTGTTGAGCAGTTCTTC.

The CDR3 is CASSYSNGGNNEQYF. In nucleotides, the CDR3 is TGTGCCAGCAGTTACTCGAATGGGGGGAACAACGAGCAGTACTTC. The gene calls are TRBV6-8 and TRBJ2-7, with TRBD2 as a possible D gene (6 bases). The V gene's germline CDR1 is MNHGY and CDR2 SAAAGT. The CDR3 covers 15 residues. V was trimmed by 0 bases and J by 5 bases, leaving 14 bases between them.

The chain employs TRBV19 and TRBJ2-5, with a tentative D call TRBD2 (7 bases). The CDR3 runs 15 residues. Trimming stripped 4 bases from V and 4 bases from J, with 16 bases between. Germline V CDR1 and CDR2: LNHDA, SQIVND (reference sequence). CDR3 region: CASSRVRGAGETQYF. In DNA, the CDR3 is TGTGCCAGTAGTAGGGTACGGGGGGCGGGAGAGACCCAGTACTTC.

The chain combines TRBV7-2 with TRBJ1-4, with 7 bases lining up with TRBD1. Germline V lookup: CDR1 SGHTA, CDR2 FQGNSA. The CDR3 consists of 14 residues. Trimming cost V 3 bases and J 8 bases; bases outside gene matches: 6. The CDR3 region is CASSFGRGNEKLFF. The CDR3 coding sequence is TGTGCCAGCAGCTTTGGCAGGGGGAACGAAAAACTGTTTTTT.

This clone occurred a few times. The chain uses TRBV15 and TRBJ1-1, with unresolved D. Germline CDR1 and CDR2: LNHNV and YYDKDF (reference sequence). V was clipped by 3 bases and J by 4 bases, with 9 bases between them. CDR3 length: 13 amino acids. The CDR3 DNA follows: TGTGCCACCAGCAGCAAGAGTTTCACTGAAGCTTTCTTT. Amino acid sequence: CATSSKSFTEAFF.

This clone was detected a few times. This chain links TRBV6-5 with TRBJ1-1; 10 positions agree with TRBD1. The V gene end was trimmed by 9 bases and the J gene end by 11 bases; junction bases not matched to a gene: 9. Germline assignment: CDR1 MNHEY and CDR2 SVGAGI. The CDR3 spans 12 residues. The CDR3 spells CASRQGASGAFF. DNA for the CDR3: TGTGCCAGTAGACAGGGGGCGAGTGGGGCTTTCTTT.

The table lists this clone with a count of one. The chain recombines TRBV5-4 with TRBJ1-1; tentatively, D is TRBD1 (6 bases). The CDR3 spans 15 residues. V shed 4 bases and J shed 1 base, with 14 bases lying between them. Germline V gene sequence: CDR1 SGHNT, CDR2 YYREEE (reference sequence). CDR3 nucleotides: TGTGCCAGCAGCCGGGGGGGACATCAGAACACTGAAGCTTTCTTT. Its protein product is CASSRGGHQNTEAFF.

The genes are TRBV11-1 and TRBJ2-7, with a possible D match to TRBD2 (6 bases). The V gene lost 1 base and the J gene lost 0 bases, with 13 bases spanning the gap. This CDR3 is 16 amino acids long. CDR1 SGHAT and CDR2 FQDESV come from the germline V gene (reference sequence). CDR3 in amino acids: CASSLGGTPSSYEQYF. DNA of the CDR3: TGTGCCAGCAGCTTAGGAGGGACTCCGAGCTCCTACGAGCAGTACTTC.

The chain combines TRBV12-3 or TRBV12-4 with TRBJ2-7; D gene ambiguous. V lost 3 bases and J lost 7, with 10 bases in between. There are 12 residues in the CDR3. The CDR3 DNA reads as TGTGCCAGCAGTTTTCGAAGGCGGGAGCAGTACTTC. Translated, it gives CASSFRRREQYF.